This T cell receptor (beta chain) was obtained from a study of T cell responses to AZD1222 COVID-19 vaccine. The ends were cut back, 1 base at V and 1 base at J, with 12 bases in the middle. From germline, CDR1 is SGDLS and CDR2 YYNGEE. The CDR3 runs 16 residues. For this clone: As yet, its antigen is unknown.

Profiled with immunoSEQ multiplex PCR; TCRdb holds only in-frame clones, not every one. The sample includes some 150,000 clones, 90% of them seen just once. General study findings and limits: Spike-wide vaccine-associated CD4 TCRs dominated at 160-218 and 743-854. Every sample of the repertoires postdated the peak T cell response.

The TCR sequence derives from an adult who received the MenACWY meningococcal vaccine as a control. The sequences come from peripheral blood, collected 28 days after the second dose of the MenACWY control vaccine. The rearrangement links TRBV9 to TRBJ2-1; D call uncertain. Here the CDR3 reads CASSVISSSSYNEQFF. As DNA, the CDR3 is TGTGCCAGCAGCGTAATTTCGAGTTCTTCCTACAATGAGCAGTTCTTC.